One and the same sample provided the 6 T cell receptor beta chains below, sequenced in a study of a mutant IDH1 vaccine in newly diagnosed glioma. Sequencing was performed with immunoSEQ multiplex PCR; in TCRdb, only in-frame clones are kept and a portion is missing. The profile shows about 98,000 clones, roughly 89% of them singletons. Described time point: baseline, week 1 (first vaccination visit). Treatment given: pre-vaccination baseline after standard-of-care therapy. Here the sequenced sample was PBMCs, taken from a glioma patient treated with radiotherapy, temozolomide or both. Source of these receptors: a woman aged 45-60 years with glioma.

The chain uses TRBV19 and TRBJ1-5; 8 bases line up with TRBD1. V shed 3 bases, J shed 0 bases, and the junction held 22 bases outside the gene matches. The germline V gene has CDR1 LNHDA and CDR2 SQIVND (reference sequence). The CDR3 runs 22 residues. The CDR3 region is CASSIGTGYPNDGLYSNQPQHF. The CDR3 DNA is TGTGCCAGTAGTATCGGGACAGGTTATCCCAACGACGGCCTGTATAGCAATCAGCCCCAGCATTTT. The variable domain in full, completed from reference TRBV19 and TRBJ1-5, reads DGGITQSPKYLFRKEGQNVTLSCEQNLNHDAMYWYRQDPGQGLRLIYYSQIVNDFQKGDIAEGYSVSREKKESFPLTVTSAQKNPTAFYLCASSIGTGYPNDGLYSNQPQHFGDGTRLSIL.

This chain joins TRBV9 and TRBJ2-1; D gene ambiguous. CDR3 length: 11 amino acids. Germline V gene sequence: CDR1 SGDLS, CDR2 YYNGEE. V lost 4 bases and J lost 7, with 6 bases in between. The CDR3, as DNA: TGTGCCAGCAGCCCATATAATGAGCAGTTCTTC. This sequence encodes CASSPYNEQFF.

The chain uses TRBV6-5 and TRBJ2-3, with 9 bases matching TRBD1. The V gene end was trimmed by 5 bases and the J gene end by 4 bases; junction bases not matched to a gene: 1. The CDR3 is 13 amino acids. The germline V gene encodes CDR1 MNHEY and CDR2 SVGAGI. The CDR3 region is CASSNRGPDTQYF. DNA for the CDR3: TGTGCCAGCAGTAACAGGGGGCCAGATACGCAGTATTTT.

The chain has TRBV6-1 and TRBJ1-5; possible D gene TRBD1, 6 bases. Trimming took 7 bases from V and 4 from J, leaving 11 bases between them. CDR1 MNHNS and CDR2 SASEGT come from the germline V gene. The CDR3 is made up of 13 amino acids. The CDR3 loop reads CASTHRVNQPQHF. The CDR3 nucleotides read TGTGCCAGCACCCACAGGGTTAATCAGCCCCAGCATTTT.

In nucleotides, the CDR3 is TGTGCCTGGAGTTACGGGAGATCCGGGGAGCTGTTTTTT. Encoded protein: CAWSYGRSGELFF. This chain uses TRBV30 with TRBJ2-2; a weak D match, TRBD2 (6 bases). This CDR3 contains 13 residues. The germline V gene encodes CDR1 GTSNPN and CDR2 SVGIG (reference sequence). Trimming took 2 bases from V and 6 from J, leaving 10 bases between them.

This chain connects TRBV18 to TRBJ1-5; maybe TRBD1 (6 bases). V was clipped by 2 bases and J by 1 base, with 9 bases between them. There are 15 residues in the CDR3. The germline gives CDR1 KGHSH, CDR2 LQKENI. Here the CDR3 reads CASSPKGDSNQPQHF. The CDR3, as DNA: TGTGCCAGCTCACCAAAGGGGGACAGCAATCAGCCCCAGCATTTT. Full variable domain (missing parts from reference TRBV18 and TRBJ1-5): NAGVMQNPRHLVRRRGQEARLRCSPMKGHSHVYWYRQLPEEGLKFMVYLQKENIIDESGMPKERFSAEFPKEGPSILRIQQVVRGDSAAYFCASSPKGDSNQPQHFGDGTRLSIL.